What follows are 22 T cell receptor beta chains derived from one specimen sequenced in a study of T cell changes during pregnancy in multiple sclerosis. TCRdb's copy holds only in-frame clones and misses some; the assay was immunoSEQ multiplex PCR. Of 30,000 to 40,000 clones listed, over 85% are singletons. The sample consisted of CD8+ T cells from peripheral blood mononuclear cells, taken in the first trimester of pregnancy. The receptors shown here come from a female donor with multiple sclerosis, enrolled in a pregnancy study.

This clone was found once. The chain recombines TRBV7-9 with TRBJ2-2; TRBD2 aligns across 7 bases. CDR1 SEHNR and CDR2 FQNEAQ come from the germline V gene (reference sequence). The CDR3 runs 15 residues. Trimming cost V 3 bases and J 1 base; bases outside gene matches: 2. CDR3 sequence reads: CASSFLAENTGELFF. CDR3 coding DNA: TGTGCCAGCAGCTTTCTAGCGGAGAACACCGGGGAGCTGTTTTTT.

V and J are TRBV13 and TRBJ2-2, with 11 bases identical to TRBD2. J gave up 4 bases and V 4 bases, and 2 bases lay outside the gene matches. CDR3 size: 15 residues. Germline CDR1 reads PRHDT; CDR2 reads FYEKMQ (reference sequence). CDR3 amino acids: CASSSGLAGTGELFF. CDR3 DNA: TGTGCCAGCAGCTCCGGACTAGCGGGCACCGGGGAGCTGTTTTTT.

This clone was observed once. The chain couples TRBV7-8 to TRBJ2-3; a possible D gene is TRBD1 (8 bases). Between the trimmed V and J ends, which lost 5 bases and 0 bases, there was a span of 12 bases. Per germline, CDR1 SGHVS and CDR2 FQNEAQ. The CDR3 is made up of 15 amino acids. The CDR3 DNA reads TGTGCCAGCAGCCCACAGGGGGGGAGCACAGATACGCAGTATTTT. Protein: CASSPQGGSTDTQYF.

The V gene is TRBV4-1, the J gene TRBJ2-1, with 7 bases matching TRBD2. Germline-derived CDR1 and CDR2 are MGHRA and YSYEKL. The CDR3 length is 17 residues. J was trimmed by 0 bases and V by 2 bases; bases with no gene match: 7. The CDR3 is CASSQILAQSSYNEQFF. The CDR3 DNA reads TGCGCCAGCAGCCAAATACTAGCGCAGAGCTCCTACAATGAGCAGTTCTTC.

The V gene is TRBV28, the J gene TRBJ2-1, with unresolved D. Germline loops: CDR1 MDHEN, CDR2 SYDVKM. V dropped 1 base and J dropped 7 bases, with 20 bases sitting between them. The CDR3 loop spans 17 amino acids. This CDR3 is CASSLSAPPNIQNEQFF. CDR3 bases: TGTGCCAGCAGTTTATCAGCTCCCCCGAATATACAGAATGAGCAGTTCTTC.

This clone was recorded only once. This chain links TRBV12-5 with TRBJ2-5; D may be TRBD2 (6 bases). CDR3 length equals 13 residues. Germline V gene data show CDR1 as LGHNT and CDR2 as FRNRAP. V dropped 5 bases and J dropped 9 bases, with 16 bases sitting between them. This CDR3 reads CASGVDWGEAQYF. Written as DNA, the CDR3 is TGTGCTAGTGGTGTTGACTGGGGGGAGGCCCAGTACTTC.

The V call is TRBV28, the J call TRBJ2-7; 9 nucleotides line up with TRBD1. CDR3 length: 14 residues. Germline lookup yields CDR1 MDHEN and CDR2 SYDVKM. The V segment lost 7 bases and the J segment 3 bases; nucleotides outside the gene matches: 7. CDR3 coding DNA: TGTGCCAGCATCGGGACAGGGCAAAGCTACGAGCAGTACTTC. Its translation: CASIGTGQSYEQYF. The full variable domain, completed using reference TRBV28 and TRBJ2-7, is DVKVTQSSRYLVKRTGEKVFLECVQDMDHENMFWYRQDPGLGLRLIYFSYDVKMKEKGDIPEGYSVSREKKERFSLILESASTNQTSMYLCASIGTGQSYEQYFGPGTRLTVT.

This chain joins TRBV6-5 and TRBJ1-4; D not resolved. Between the trimmed V and J ends, which lost 5 bases and 8 bases, there was a span of 12 bases. Germline-derived CDR1 and CDR2 are MNHEY and SVGAGI. The CDR3 consists of 13 residues. The CDR3 region is CASSTRKREKLFF. The CDR3, as DNA: TGTGCCAGCAGTACCCGGAAGAGGGAAAAACTGTTTTTT.

This clone has just one count. The chain combines TRBV7-4 with TRBJ1-1; D is ambiguous. The germline CDR1 and CDR2 sequences are SGHVT and SQSDAQ. This CDR3 spans 19 amino acids. Trimming stripped 2 bases from V and 4 bases from J, with 26 bases between. CDR3 coding DNA: TGTGCCAGCAGCTTATGGAGTCGAGATTCCCGGCTGGGAGGCACTGAAGCTTTCTTT. Translation: CASSLWSRDSRLGGTEAFF.

The chain links TRBV7-8 to TRBJ2-1; weak D call: TRBD2 (6 bases). This CDR3 region has 17 residues. CDR1 SGHVS and CDR2 FQNEAQ come from the germline V gene. V was shortened by 3 bases and J by 7 bases, with 22 bases between the two germline ends. CDR3 protein: CASSFQGRRDRRNEQFF. The CDR3 region has the DNA TGTGCCAGCAGCTTTCAGGGCCGGCGGGATCGAAGAAATGAGCAGTTCTTC.

The rearrangement uses TRBV9 and TRBJ1-1; TRBD1 is a possible D gene (6 bases). V was cut by 2 bases and J by 1 base, with 12 bases left in between. Germline V lookup: CDR1 SGDLS, CDR2 YYNGEE. The CDR3 covers 15 residues. The CDR3 DNA is TGTGCCAGCAGCGTGGGCCGGGACAAGAACACTGAAGCTTTCTTT. Translation: CASSVGRDKNTEAFF.

The V call is TRBV9, the J call TRBJ2-1; weak D call: TRBD2 (6 bases). V lost 3 bases and J lost 7, with 14 bases in between. Germline values: CDR1 SGDLS, CDR2 YYNGEE. The CDR3 runs to 14 residues. The CDR3 coding sequence is TGTGCCAGCAGCGCCGGGAGTATTCTGAATGAGCAGTTCTTC. Amino acids: CASSAGSILNEQFF. The complete variable domain, with remaining parts taken from reference TRBV9 and TRBJ2-1, reads DSGVTQTPKHLITATGQRVTLRCSPRSGDLSVYWYQQSLDQGLQFLIQYYNGEERAKGNILERFSAQQFPDLHSELNLSSLELGDSALYFCASSAGSILNEQFFGPGTRLTVL.

V gene TRBV9 combines with J gene TRBJ1-1; D unresolved. V shed 0 bases and J shed 8 bases, with 8 bases lying between them. Germline loops: CDR1 SGDLS, CDR2 YYNGEE. The CDR3 sequence is 12 residues long. CDR3 coding DNA: TGTGCCAGCAGCGTAGATGGCCCCGAAGCTTTCTTT. As protein: CASSVDGPEAFF.

The V call is TRBV9, the J call TRBJ2-5, with D tentatively TRBD2 (5 bases). V lost 7 bases and J lost 1, with 17 bases in between. Germline-derived CDR1 and CDR2 are SGDLS and YYNGEE. The CDR3 consists of 15 residues. The CDR3 loop reads CASRKTDWLQETQYF. The CDR3 DNA reads as TGTGCCAGCCGGAAGACGGACTGGCTCCAAGAGACCCAGTACTTC.

The chain employs TRBV5-1 and TRBJ2-6; D may be TRBD1 (5 bases). CDR3 length: 15 amino acids. CDR1 SGHRS and CDR2 YFSETQ come from the germline V gene. Trimming removed 4 bases from V and 2 bases from J, with 10 bases in between. CDR3 in amino acids: CASSDAGTGANVLTF. The DNA of the CDR3 is TGCGCCAGCAGCGACGCAGGGACTGGGGCCAACGTCCTGACTTTC.

This clone was found once. V is TRBV2 and J is TRBJ2-5, with a possible D match to TRBD2 (6 bases). Trimming stripped 8 bases from V and 7 bases from J, with 14 bases between. CDR3 length equals 12 residues. CDR1 is SNHLY and CDR2 is FYNNEI in the germline V gene. The CDR3 loop reads CASSRGGGTQYF. CDR3 DNA sequence: TGTGCCAGCTCAAGGGGAGGCGGGACCCAGTACTTC.

The chain links TRBV5-1 to TRBJ1-2, with TRBD1 as a possible D gene (6 bases). The CDR3 length is 15 residues. From germline, CDR1 is SGHRS and CDR2 YFSETQ. V gave up 0 bases and J gave up 8 bases, with 17 bases separating them. Here the CDR3 DNA reads TGCGCCAGCAGCTTGGGACAGGCCGCGGTGGGAGGCTACACCTTC. Translating gives CASSLGQAAVGGYTF.

This clone has a single count. This chain uses TRBV29-1 with TRBJ2-5, with TRBD1 identical over 7 bases. The germline CDR1 and CDR2 sequences are SQVTM and ANQGSEA. The CDR3 length is 14 residues. Losses at the gene ends were 6 bases for V and 7 bases for J; bases not matched to a gene: 14. As DNA, the CDR3 is TGCAGCGTCTACGGGACAGATCGGTCCGGGACCCAGTACTTC. Amino acids: CSVYGTDRSGTQYF.

This chain links TRBV10-1 with TRBJ2-1; 9 bases agree with TRBD2. The CDR3 sequence is 14 residues long. V shed 3 bases and J 7 bases; nucleotides not matched to a gene: 4. The germline V gene encodes CDR1 WNHNN and CDR2 SYGVQD (reference sequence). CDR3 bases: TGCGCCAGCAGTGAAGCGGGAGGAGCAAATGAGCAGTTCTTC. This sequence encodes CASSEAGGANEQFF.

The chain recombines TRBV18 with TRBJ1-1; D not certain. V lost 3 bases, J lost 3 bases, and 17 bases lay in between. The CDR3 runs 16 residues. From germline, CDR1 is KGHSH and CDR2 LQKENI. CDR3 loop: CASSPRERGKDTEAFF. The DNA of the CDR3 is TGTGCCAGCTCACCCCGGGAGAGAGGGAAGGACACTGAAGCTTTCTTT.

The V gene is TRBV7-3, the J gene TRBJ2-5; 14 bases are shared with TRBD2. With 5 bases clipped from V and 4 bases from J, the junction kept 12 bases outside the gene matches. Germline values: CDR1 SGHTA, CDR2 FQGTGA. CDR3 length: 18 amino acids. Written as DNA, the CDR3 is TGTGCCAGCAGCGCCCGACTAGCGGGAGGGCCTGAAGGAGAGACCCAGTACTTC. It translates to CASSARLAGGPEGETQYF.

The gene calls are TRBV7-6 and TRBJ2-5; D uncertain. The germline CDR1 and CDR2 sequences are SGHVS and FNYEAQ. Trimming shortened V by 1 base and J by 4 bases, and 10 bases separated the two germline ends. This CDR3 has 14 residues. This chain's CDR3 is CASSLVARSETQYF. CDR3 sequence (DNA): TGTGCCAGCAGCTTAGTTGCCAGATCAGAGACCCAGTACTTC.